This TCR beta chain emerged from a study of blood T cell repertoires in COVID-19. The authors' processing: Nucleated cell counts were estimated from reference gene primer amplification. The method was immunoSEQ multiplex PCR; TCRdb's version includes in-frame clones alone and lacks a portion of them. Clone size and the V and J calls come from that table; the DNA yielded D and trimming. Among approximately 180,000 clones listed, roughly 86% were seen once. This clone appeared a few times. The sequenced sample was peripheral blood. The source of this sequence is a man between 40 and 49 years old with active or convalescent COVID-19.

The CDR3 sequence: CAWRAGYGYTF. The CDR3 DNA is TGTGCCTGGAGGGCAGGCTATGGCTACACCTTC. This chain connects TRBV30 to TRBJ1-2; D unclear. The CDR3 covers 11 residues. V lost 3 bases and J 4 bases, leaving 6 bases between the germline ends. From germline, CDR1 is GTSNPN and CDR2 SVGIG (reference sequence).